This is a list of T cell receptor beta chains from one sample in a study of T cell repertoires in cytomegalovirus infection. TCRdb reanalysed the reads using MiXCR and keeps one entry per CDR3 protein. The top ten hold about 1.5% of the sample, which has fewer than 250,000 distinct CDR3 sequences, 12% seen once. The sequencing input was PBMCs. All receptors come from a human donor in good health (CMV status not recorded). Some clones in this sample may be carry-over from other donors' samples. CDR3s include the opening cysteine and the closing phenylalanine or tryptophan. The D gene is left open where the match is weak. A row's size may be missing; if present it is once, few, many or a size class.

D gene: .
CDR3 length: 14
J gene: TRBJ2-5
clone size: many
V gene: TRBV19
CDR3 protein: CASSIAGVQETQYF
CDR3 DNA: TGTGCCAGTAGTATAGCTGGGGTCCAAGAGACCCAGTACTTC

D gene: .
CDR3 length: 13
J gene: TRBJ2-5
clone size: .
V gene: TRBV10-3
CDR3 protein: CATAQGGQETQYF
CDR3 DNA: TGTGCCACCGCACAGGGCGGCCAAGAGACCCAGTACTTC

D gene: TRBD1
CDR3 length: 15
J gene: TRBJ1-4
clone size: few
V gene: TRBV20-1
CDR3 protein: CSARAQDRGDEKLFF
CDR3 DNA: TGCAGTGCTAGAGCTCAGGACAGGGGAGATGAAAAACTGTTTTTT

D gene: .
CDR3 length: 15
J gene: TRBJ2-1
clone size: once
V gene: TRBV11-3
CDR3 protein: CASSLVQGPLNEQFF
CDR3 DNA: TGTGCCAGCAGCTTAGTGCAGGGTCCCCTTAATGAGCAGTTCTTC

D gene: .
CDR3 length: 16
J gene: TRBJ1-2
clone size: .
V gene: TRBV25-1
CDR3 protein: CASSPPGTEAFYGYTF
CDR3 DNA: TGTGCCAGCAGTCCACCCGGGACGGAGGCCTTCTATGGCTACACCTTC

D gene: TRBD2
CDR3 length: 14
J gene: TRBJ2-3
clone size: many
V gene: TRBV6-4
CDR3 protein: CASSGTSGADTQYF
CDR3 DNA: TGTGCCAGCAGTGGGACTAGCGGGGCAGATACGCAGTATTTT

D gene: .
CDR3 length: 17
J gene: TRBJ2-7
clone size: few
V gene: TRBV12-3/TRBV12-4
CDR3 protein: CASSLEQGLSGKYEQYF
CDR3 DNA: TGTGCCAGCAGTTTGGAACAGGGTTTGAGCGGAAAATACGAGCAGTACTTC

D gene: TRBD1
CDR3 length: 14
J gene: TRBJ2-3
clone size: .
V gene: TRBV5-4
CDR3 protein: CASRTGGQPDTQYF
CDR3 DNA: TGTGCCAGCAGGACAGGGGGACAGCCAGATACGCAGTATTTT

D gene: .
CDR3 length: 12
J gene: TRBJ1-6
clone size: many
V gene: TRBV14
CDR3 protein: CASSQVTSPLHF
CDR3 DNA: TGTGCCAGCAGCCAAGTAACTTCACCCCTCCACTTT

D gene: TRBD2
CDR3 length: 15
J gene: TRBJ2-2
clone size: few
V gene: TRBV12-3/TRBV12-4
CDR3 protein: CASSLDGLAPGELFF
CDR3 DNA: TGTGCCAGCAGTTTAGATGGACTAGCGCCCGGGGAGCTGTTTTTT